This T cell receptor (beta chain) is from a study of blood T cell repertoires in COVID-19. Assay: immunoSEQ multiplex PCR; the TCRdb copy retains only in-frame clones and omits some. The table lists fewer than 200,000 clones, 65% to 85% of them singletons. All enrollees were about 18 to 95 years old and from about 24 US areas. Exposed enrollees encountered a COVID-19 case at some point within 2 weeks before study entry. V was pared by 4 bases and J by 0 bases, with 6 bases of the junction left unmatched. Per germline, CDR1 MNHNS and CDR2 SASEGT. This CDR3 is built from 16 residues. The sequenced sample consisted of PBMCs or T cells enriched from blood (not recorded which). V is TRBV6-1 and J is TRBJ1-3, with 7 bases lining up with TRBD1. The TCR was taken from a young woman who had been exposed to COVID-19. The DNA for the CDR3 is TGTGCCAGCAGTGGACAGGGCCCCAACTCTGGAAACACCATATATTTT. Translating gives CASSGQGPNSGNTIYF.